The 12 T cell receptor beta chains given below trace back to one sample, sequenced in a study of cytomegalovirus exposure and HLA in healthy donors. Use of 60 Vbeta and 13 Jbeta primers characterized the PCR. Using immunoSEQ multiplex PCR, the repertoire was profiled, and TCRdb retains in-frame clones only, with some absent. The sample lists 200,000 to 250,000 clones, around four fifths occurring once. The sample consisted of PBMCs. The receptors were gathered from a woman aged 60-70 years in good health and CMV-seropositive.

This chain joins TRBV7-6 and TRBJ2-7; a weak D match, TRBD1 (6 bases). With 5 bases removed from V and 6 bases from J, the gap between germline ends came to 14 bases. The V gene's germline CDR1 is SGHVS and CDR2 FNYEAQ. CDR3 length: 13 residues. CDR3 sequence (DNA): TGTGCCAGCAGCCGAGGGGGACGGGTCGAGCAGTACTTC. This codes for CASSRGGRVEQYF. Complete variable domain (other parts from reference TRBV7-6 and TRBJ2-7): GAGVSQSPRYKVTKRGQDVALRCDPISGHVSLYWYRQALGQGPEFLTYFNYEAQQDKSGLPNDRFSAERPEGSISTLTIQRTEQRDSAMYRCASSRGGRVEQYFGPGTRLTVT.

DNA of the CDR3: TGTGCCTGGAACAGACAGGGGGCAGAGACCCAGTACTTC. Translated, it gives CAWNRQGAETQYF. The V gene is TRBV30, the J gene TRBJ2-5, with 10 bases fitting TRBD1. Losses at the gene ends were 4 bases for V and 4 bases for J; bases not matched to a gene: 3. Germline V gene lookup returns CDR1 GTSNPN and CDR2 SVGIG (reference sequence). The CDR3 covers 13 residues.

This chain uses TRBV19 with TRBJ1-3, with a possible D match to TRBD1 (6 bases). CDR1 and CDR2 (germline): LNHDA, SQIVND (reference sequence). V lost 7 bases and J lost 1, with 14 bases in between. The CDR3 is 15 amino acids. CDR3 nucleotide sequence: TGTGCCAGTACGCCGGGACATGAATCTGGAAACACCATATATTTT. As protein: CASTPGHESGNTIYF.

The V and J genes are TRBV28 and TRBJ1-3, with 8 bases lining up with TRBD1. The germline V gene has CDR1 MDHEN and CDR2 SYDVKM. With 4 bases clipped from V and 4 bases from J, the junction kept 3 bases outside the gene matches. The CDR3 loop spans 14 amino acids. Here the CDR3 DNA reads TGTGCCAGCAGTTCAGGGGGCGCCGGAAACACCATATATTTT. It specifies CASSSGGAGNTIYF.

This clone has a single count. This sequence joins TRBV14 and TRBJ2-7, with 7 bases aligning to TRBD1. Germline CDR1 reads SGHDN; CDR2 reads FVKESK. J gave up 0 bases and V 8 bases, and 13 bases lay outside the gene matches. The CDR3 spans 16 residues. CDR3: CASGDRPGLGSYEQYF. The CDR3 DNA reads TGTGCCAGCGGGGACAGACCTGGGCTCGGCTCCTACGAGCAGTACTTC.

The V gene is TRBV12-5, the J gene TRBJ2-2, with a possible D match to TRBD1 (8 bases). Germline V gene sequence: CDR1 LGHNT, CDR2 FRNRAP. This CDR3 contains 15 residues. Trimming removed 0 bases from V and 5 bases from J, with 10 bases in between. As DNA, the CDR3 is TGTGCTAGTGGTTTGGTACAGGGGGGGACCGGGGAGCTGTTTTTT. Translated: CASGLVQGGTGELFF. Full variable domain (missing parts from reference TRBV12-5 and TRBJ2-2): DARVTQTPRHKVTEMGQEVTMRCQPILGHNTVFWYRQTMMQGLELLAYFRNRAPLDDSGMPKDRFSAEMPDATLATLKIQPSEPRDSAVYFCASGLVQGGTGELFFGEGSRLTVL.

The rearrangement uses TRBV28 and TRBJ1-1; 7 bases fit TRBD1. The CDR3 covers 13 residues. Per the germline V gene, CDR1 is MDHEN and CDR2 is SYDVKM. V lost 1 base, J lost 4 bases, and 0 bases stayed unmatched. The CDR3 DNA sequence: TGTGCCAGCAGTTTATCAGGGGGCACTGAAGCTTTCTTT. It is translated as CASSLSGGTEAFF. The whole variable domain, filled in from reference TRBV28 and TRBJ1-1, reads DVKVTQSSRYLVKRTGEKVFLECVQDMDHENMFWYRQDPGLGLRLIYFSYDVKMKEKGDIPEGYSVSREKKERFSLILESASTNQTSMYLCASSLSGGTEAFFGQGTRLTVV.

V is TRBV6-5 and J is TRBJ1-3; D not resolved. CDR3 length equals 16 residues. The V and J ends lost 0 bases and 0 bases respectively, with 9 bases between them. Looked up from germline, CDR1 is MNHEY and CDR2 is SVGAGI. The chain's CDR3 is CASSYSGGVSGNTIYF. CDR3 in DNA: TGTGCCAGCAGTTACTCCGGAGGTGTCTCTGGAAACACCATATATTTT.

This chain's CDR3 is CASSGRGPGNQPQHF. CDR3 DNA: TGTGCCAGCAGTGGGAGGGGGCCCGGCAATCAGCCCCAGCATTTT. The chain has TRBV6-1 and TRBJ1-5; 7 nucleotides align to TRBD1. Unmatched junction bases numbered 5, after V lost 4 bases and J lost 2 bases. Per the germline V gene, CDR1 is MNHNS and CDR2 is SASEGT. This CDR3 contains 15 residues.

This clone occurred a few times. V usage is TRBV11-2 and J usage is TRBJ2-5; maybe TRBD2 (6 bases). Germline V lookup: CDR1 SGHAT, CDR2 FQNNGV. V was clipped by 3 bases and J by 5 bases, with 10 bases between them. The CDR3 extends over 13 amino acids. CDR3 nucleotide sequence: TGTGCCAGCAGCTTCGCGGGGCGGGAGACCCAGTACTTC. Protein product: CASSFAGRETQYF.

The rearrangement links TRBV7-8 to TRBJ1-1; no firm D call. Germline V gene lookup returns CDR1 SGHVS and CDR2 FQNEAQ. V dropped 6 bases and J dropped 0 bases, with 8 bases sitting between them. The CDR3 totals 13 residues. The CDR3 spells CASRSDLNTEAFF. CDR3 sequence (DNA): TGTGCCAGCAGGTCGGACTTGAACACTGAAGCTTTCTTT.

This clone was seen only a few times. V usage is TRBV10-3 and J usage is TRBJ2-1; 7 bases align to TRBD2. Trimming cost V 0 bases and J 4 bases; bases outside gene matches: 12. The germline CDR1 and CDR2 sequences are ENHRY and SYGVKD. The CDR3 has 18 amino acids. The CDR3 DNA sequence: TGTGCCATCAGTGAGTCGGGAGGGGTGGACTCAATGTACAATGAGCAGTTCTTC. Translation: CAISESGGVDSMYNEQFF.